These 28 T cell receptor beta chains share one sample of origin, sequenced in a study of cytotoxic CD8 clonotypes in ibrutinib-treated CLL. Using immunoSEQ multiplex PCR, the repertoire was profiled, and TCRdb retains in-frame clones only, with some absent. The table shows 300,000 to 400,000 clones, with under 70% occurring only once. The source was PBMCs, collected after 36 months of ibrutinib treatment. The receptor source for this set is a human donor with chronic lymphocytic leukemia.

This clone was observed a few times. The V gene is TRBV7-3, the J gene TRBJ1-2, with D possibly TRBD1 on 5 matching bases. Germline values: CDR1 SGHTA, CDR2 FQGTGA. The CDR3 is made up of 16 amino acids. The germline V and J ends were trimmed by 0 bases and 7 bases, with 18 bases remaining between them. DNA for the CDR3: TGTGCCAGCAGCTTAACTCACCGGGGGTCCCTTGGTGGCTACACCTTC. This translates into CASSLTHRGSLGGYTF.

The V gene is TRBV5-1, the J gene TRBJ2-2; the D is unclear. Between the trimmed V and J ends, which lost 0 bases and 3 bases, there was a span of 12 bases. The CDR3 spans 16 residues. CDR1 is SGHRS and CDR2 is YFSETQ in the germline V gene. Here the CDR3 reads CASSLVPTEYTGELFF. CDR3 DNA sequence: TGCGCCAGCAGCTTGGTGCCGACCGAATACACCGGGGAGCTGTTTTTT.

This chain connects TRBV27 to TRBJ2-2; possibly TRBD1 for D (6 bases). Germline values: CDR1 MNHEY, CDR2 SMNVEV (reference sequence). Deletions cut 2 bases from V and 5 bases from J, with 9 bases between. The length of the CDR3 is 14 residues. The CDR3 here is CASSLQGRTGELFF. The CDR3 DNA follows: TGTGCCAGCAGTTTACAGGGGCGGACCGGGGAGCTGTTTTTT.

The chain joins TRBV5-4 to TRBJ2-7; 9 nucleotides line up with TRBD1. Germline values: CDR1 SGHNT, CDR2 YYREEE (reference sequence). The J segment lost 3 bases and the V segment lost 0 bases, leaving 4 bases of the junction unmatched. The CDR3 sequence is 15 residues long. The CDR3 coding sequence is TGTGCCAGCAGCTTGGAAGGGACAGGGATCTACGAGCAGTACTTC. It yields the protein CASSLEGTGIYEQYF.

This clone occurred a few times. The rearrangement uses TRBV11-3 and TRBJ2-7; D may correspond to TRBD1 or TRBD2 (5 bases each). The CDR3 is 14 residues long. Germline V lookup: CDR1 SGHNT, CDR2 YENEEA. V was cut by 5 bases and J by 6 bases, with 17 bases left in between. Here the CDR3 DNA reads TGTGCCAGCAGCCGAGGGGATTTGGTCGGCGAGCAGTACTTC. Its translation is CASSRGDLVGEQYF. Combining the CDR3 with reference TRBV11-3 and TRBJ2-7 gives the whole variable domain EAGVVQSPRYKIIEKKQPVAFWCNPISGHNTLYWYLQNLGQGPELLIRYENEEAVDDSQLPKDRFSAERLKGVDSTLKIQPAELGDSAVYLCASSRGDLVGEQYFGPGTRLTVT.

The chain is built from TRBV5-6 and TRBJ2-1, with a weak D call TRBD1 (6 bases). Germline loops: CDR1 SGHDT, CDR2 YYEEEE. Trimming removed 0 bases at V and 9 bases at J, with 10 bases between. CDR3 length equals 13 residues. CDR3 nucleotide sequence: TGTGCCAGCAGCTTGGACAGGGCTAGTGAGCAGTTCTTC. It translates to CASSLDRASEQFF.

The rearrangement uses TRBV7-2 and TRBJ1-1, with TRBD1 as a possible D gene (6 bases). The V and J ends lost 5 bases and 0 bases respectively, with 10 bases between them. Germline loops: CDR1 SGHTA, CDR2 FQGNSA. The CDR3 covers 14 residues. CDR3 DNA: TGTGCCAGCAGCCGAGGACAGCTGAACACTGAAGCTTTCTTT. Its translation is CASSRGQLNTEAFF.

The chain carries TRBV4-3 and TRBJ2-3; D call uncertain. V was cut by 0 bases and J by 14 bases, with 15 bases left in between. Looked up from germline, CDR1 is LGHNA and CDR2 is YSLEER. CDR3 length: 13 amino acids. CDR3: CASSQDVRTAPYF. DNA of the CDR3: TGCGCCAGCAGCCAAGATGTAAGAACAGCCCCGTATTTT.

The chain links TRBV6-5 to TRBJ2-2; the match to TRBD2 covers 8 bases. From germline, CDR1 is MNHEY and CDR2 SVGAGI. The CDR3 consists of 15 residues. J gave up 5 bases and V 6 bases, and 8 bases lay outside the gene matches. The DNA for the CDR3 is TGTGCCAGCAGCCAAAGCGGGAGAGGGACCGGGGAGCTGTTTTTT. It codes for CASSQSGRGTGELFF.

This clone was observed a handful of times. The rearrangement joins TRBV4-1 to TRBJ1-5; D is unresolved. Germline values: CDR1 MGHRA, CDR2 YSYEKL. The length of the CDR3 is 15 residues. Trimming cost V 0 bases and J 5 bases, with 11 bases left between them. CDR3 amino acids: CASSQDEADDQPQHF. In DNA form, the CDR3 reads TGCGCCAGCAGCCAAGATGAGGCAGATGATCAGCCCCAGCATTTT.

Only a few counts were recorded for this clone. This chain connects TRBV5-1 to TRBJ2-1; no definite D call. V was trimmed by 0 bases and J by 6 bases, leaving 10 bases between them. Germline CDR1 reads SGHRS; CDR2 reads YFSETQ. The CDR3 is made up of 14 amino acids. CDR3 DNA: TGCGCCAGCAGCTTGGGGCACCGAGGCAATGAGCAGTTCTTC. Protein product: CASSLGHRGNEQFF.

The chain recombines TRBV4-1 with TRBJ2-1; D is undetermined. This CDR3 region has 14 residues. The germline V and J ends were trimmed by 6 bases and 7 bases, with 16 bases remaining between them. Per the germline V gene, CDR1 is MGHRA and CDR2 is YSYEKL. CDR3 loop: CASSVIRVGNEQFF. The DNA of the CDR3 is TGCGCCAGCAGTGTCATTCGGGTCGGGAATGAGCAGTTCTTC.

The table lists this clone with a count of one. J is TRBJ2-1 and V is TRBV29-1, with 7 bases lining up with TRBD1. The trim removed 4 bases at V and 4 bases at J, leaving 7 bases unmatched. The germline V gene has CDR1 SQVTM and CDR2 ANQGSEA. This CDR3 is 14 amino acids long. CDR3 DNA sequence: TGCAGCGTTGGCCGGGACAGCTATTACAATGAGCAGTTCTTC. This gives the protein CSVGRDSYYNEQFF.

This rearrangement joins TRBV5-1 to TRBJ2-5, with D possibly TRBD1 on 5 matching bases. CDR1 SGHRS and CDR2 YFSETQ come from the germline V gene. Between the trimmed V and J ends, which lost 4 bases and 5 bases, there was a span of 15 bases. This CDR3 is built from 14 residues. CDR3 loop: CASSREGVGETQYF. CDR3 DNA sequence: TGCGCCAGCAGCCGCGAAGGGGTTGGTGAGACCCAGTACTTC.

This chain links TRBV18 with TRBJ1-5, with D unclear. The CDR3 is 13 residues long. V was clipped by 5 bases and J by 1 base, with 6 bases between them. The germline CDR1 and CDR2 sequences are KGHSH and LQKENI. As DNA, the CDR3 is TGTGCCAGCTCAAGTATGAGCAATCAGCCCCAGCATTTT. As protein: CASSSMSNQPQHF.

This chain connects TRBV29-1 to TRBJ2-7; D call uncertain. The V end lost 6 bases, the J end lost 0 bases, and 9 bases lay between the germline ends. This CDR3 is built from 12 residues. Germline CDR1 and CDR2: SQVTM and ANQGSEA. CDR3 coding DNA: TGCAGCGTCGGATGGATCTCCTACGAGCAGTACTTC. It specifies CSVGWISYEQYF.

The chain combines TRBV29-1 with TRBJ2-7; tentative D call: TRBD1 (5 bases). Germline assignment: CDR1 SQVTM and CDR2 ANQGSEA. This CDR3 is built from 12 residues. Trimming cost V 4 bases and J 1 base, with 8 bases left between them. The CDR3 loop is CSVADSSYEQYF. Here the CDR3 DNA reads TGCAGCGTTGCAGACAGTTCCTACGAGCAGTACTTC.

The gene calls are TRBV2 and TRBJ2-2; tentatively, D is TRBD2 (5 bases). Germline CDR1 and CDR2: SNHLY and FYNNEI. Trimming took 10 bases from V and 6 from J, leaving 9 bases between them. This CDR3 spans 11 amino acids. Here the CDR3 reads CATRVAGELFF. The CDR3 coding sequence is TGTGCCACGAGGGTGGCCGGGGAGCTGTTTTTT.

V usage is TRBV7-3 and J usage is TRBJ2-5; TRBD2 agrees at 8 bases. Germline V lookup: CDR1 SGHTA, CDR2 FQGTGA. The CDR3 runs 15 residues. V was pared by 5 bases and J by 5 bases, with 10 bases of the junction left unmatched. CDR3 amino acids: CASSVGGARSETQYF. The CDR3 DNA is TGTGCCAGCAGCGTCGGGGGGGCTAGATCGGAGACCCAGTACTTC.

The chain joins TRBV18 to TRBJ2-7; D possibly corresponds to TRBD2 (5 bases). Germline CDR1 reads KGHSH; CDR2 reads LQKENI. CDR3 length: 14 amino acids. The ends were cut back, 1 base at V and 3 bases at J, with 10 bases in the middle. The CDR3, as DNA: TGTGCCAGCTCACCACTGTCGGGAAACTACGAGCAGTACTTC. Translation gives CASSPLSGNYEQYF.

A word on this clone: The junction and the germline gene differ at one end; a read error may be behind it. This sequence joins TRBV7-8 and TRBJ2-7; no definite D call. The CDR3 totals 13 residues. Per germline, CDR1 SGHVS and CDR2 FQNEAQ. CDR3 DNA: TGTGCCTGCAGCTTAGCCGACATCTACGAGCAGTACTTC. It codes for CACSLADIYEQYF.

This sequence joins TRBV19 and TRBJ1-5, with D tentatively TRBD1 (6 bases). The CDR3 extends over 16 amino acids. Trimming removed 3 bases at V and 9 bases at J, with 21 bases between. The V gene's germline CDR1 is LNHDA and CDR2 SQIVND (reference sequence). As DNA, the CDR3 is TGTGCCAGTAGTATTTTCCCTCACAGGGCGACGAGGCCCCAGCATTTT. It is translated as CASSIFPHRATRPQHF.

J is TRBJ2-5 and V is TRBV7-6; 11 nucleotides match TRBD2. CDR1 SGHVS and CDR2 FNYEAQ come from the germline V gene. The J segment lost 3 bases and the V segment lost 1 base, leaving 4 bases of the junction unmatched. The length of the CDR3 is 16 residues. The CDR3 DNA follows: TGTGCCAGCAGCTTAGTGGTTAGCGGGAGGGAAGAGACCCAGTACTTC. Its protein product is CASSLVVSGREETQYF.

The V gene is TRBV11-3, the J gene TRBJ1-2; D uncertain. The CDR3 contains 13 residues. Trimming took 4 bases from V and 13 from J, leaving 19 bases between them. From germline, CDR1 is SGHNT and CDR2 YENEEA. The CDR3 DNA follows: TGTGCCAGCAGCTCAGCAAGGGAACCGCGGACCACCTTC. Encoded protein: CASSSAREPRTTF.

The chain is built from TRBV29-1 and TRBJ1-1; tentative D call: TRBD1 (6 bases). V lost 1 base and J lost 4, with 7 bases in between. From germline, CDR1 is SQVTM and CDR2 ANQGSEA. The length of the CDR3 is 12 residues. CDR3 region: CSVEVRGTEAFF. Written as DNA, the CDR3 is TGCAGCGTTGAAGTCAGGGGCACTGAAGCTTTCTTT.

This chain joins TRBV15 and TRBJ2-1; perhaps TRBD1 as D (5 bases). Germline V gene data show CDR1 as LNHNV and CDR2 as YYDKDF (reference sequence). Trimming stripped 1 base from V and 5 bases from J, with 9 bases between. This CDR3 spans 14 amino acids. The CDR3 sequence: CATSRGQGNNEQFF. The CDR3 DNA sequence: TGTGCCACCAGCAGAGGGCAGGGAAACAATGAGCAGTTCTTC.

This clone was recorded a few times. CDR3 region: CASSRDSTYEQYF. As DNA, the CDR3 is TGCGCCAGCAGCCGGGACAGTACCTACGAGCAGTACTTC. The gene calls are TRBV5-1 and TRBJ2-7; 7 bases agree with TRBD1. J was trimmed by 2 bases and V by 4 bases; bases with no gene match: 3. This CDR3 has 13 amino acids. CDR1 and CDR2 (germline): SGHRS, YFSETQ.

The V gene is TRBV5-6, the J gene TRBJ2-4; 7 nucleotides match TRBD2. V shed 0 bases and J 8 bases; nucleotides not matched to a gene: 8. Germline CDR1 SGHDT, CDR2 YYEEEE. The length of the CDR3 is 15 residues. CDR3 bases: TGTGCCAGCAGCTTGGTGCGGGGGAGTAGGGACATTCAGTACTTC. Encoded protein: CASSLVRGSRDIQYF.